Sequencing of this T cell receptor beta chain was carried out in a study of T cells in localized non-small cell lung cancer. Broader study findings: In adjacent lung, a median roughly 53 of the top 100 tumor clones were found. The study linked higher blood T cell density to longer overall survival. Maximal T cell clonality occurred in uninvolved adjacent lung, with tumor ranking below it.

Clones were sequenced by immunoSEQ multiplex PCR, and TCRdb holds only the in-frame ones, with some missing. The repertoire holds approximately 11,000 clones, roughly 29% seen once, with approximately 4.8% in the top ten. With 2 bases removed from V and 1 base from J, the gap between germline ends came to 14 bases. The V gene's germline CDR1 is SGHNT and CDR2 YENEEA. The CDR3 extends over 16 amino acids. Points on this clone: Its target is not known.

This TCR was sampled from a man aged 40-75 years with stage I lung adenocarcinoma. This sample comprised lung tumor tissue, obtained before any cancer treatment. This sequence joins TRBV11-3 and TRBJ2-5; D uncertain. The CDR3 spells CASSLYRAQAQETQYF. The CDR3 bases are TGTGCCAGCAGCTTATATCGGGCCCAGGCCCAAGAGACCCAGTACTTC.